Sequencing of this TCR beta chain was carried out in a study of blood T cell repertoires in COVID-19 (dated by TCRdb to the early 2020s). Study-wide context: The collaborator samples originated in the United States, Italy and Spain and spanned the acute and convalescent phases of COVID-19. The material from the prospective study consisted of cDNA or gDNA derived from T cells, B-cell-depleted T cells, or PBMCs. Subjects who had been exposed to COVID-19, were actively infected with it, or had recovered from it provided the deeply sampled blood TCRbeta repertoires that made up the dataset. The repertoires were made available in a free public database intended to serve as a resource for research on the immune response to SARS-CoV-2. Samples were obtained from the ongoing ImmuneRACE study (first 160 participants) and from about 1,300 subjects provided by 6 global collaborators. Sample metadata almost always included a de-identified subject ID, COVID-19 status, age in years and sex. Where available, HLA class I and class II types were taken from metadata supplied by the sample provider and were not determined by assay-based typing.

From a lookup of the germline V gene, CDR1 and CDR2 are MDHEN and SYDVKM. From the cysteine up to the phenylalanine, the CDR3 has a length of 17 residues. Only CDR3 DNA is held: 51 bases, read in frame from base 1. V ends up 5 bases short and J 2 bases short, with an unmatched junction base count of 7. Whole blood was collected in K2EDTA tubes by collaborating institutions according to the institutions' own protocols. For TCRbeta analysis, collaborator samples were shipped as frozen whole blood, as isolated PBMCs, or as DNA extracted from either sample type. TCRbeta CDR3 regions were amplified from genomic DNA using the immunoSEQ Assay, a bias-controlled multiplex PCR. The study's own analysis went as follows. Within the assay, amplification of reference gene primers was used to estimate how many nucleated cells each sample contained. Sequence reads were collapsed and filtered to measure the absolute abundance of every unique TCRbeta CDR3 rearrangement. For each sample, productive Simpson clonality was calculated by taking the square root of Simpson's diversity index across productive rearrangements. TCRdb's version of the immuneACCESS table is confined to in-frame rearrangements and falls short of the full clone set. An unresolved V gene accounts for under half of the shortfall where checked; the remainder is of unknown origin. V, J and clone size were drawn from that table, and D and trimming were deduced from the DNA. This sample holds some 110,000 clones; roughly 80% were observed only once. The ten top clones hold about 2.3% of the sample.

The full study reports these points: The amount of clinical and demographic metadata varied by source and participant and was provided uncurated.

Turning to this clone: There is no known antigen for this receptor. No base qualities exist here, and no much larger clone lies one base off it.

The material sequenced was peripheral blood. The rearrangement combines TRBV28 with TRBJ2-3; 13 bases in between match TRBD2. This TCR was sampled from a man between 45 and 60 years old with acute or convalescent COVID-19. The nucleotide sequence reads TGTGCCAGCAGTCCTCGACTAGCGGGAGGTACCACAGATACGCAGTATTTT. This yields the protein CASSPRLAGGTTDTQYF.